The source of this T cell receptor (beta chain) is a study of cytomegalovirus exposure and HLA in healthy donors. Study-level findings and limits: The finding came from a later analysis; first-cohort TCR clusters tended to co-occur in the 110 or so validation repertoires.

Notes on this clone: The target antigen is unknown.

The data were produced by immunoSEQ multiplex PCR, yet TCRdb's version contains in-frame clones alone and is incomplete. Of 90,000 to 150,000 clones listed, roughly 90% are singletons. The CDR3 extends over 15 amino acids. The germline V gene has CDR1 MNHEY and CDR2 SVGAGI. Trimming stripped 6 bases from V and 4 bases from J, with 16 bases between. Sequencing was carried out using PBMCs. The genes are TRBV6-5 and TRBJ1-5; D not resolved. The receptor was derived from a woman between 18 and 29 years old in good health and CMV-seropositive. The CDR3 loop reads CASSIRGNENQPQHF. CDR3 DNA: TGTGCCAGCAGCATCCGCGGTAATGAGAATCAGCCCCAGCATTTT.